Each of the 29 T cell receptor beta chains below was sequenced from the same sample in a study of neurological immune-mediated disorders. Via MiXCR, TCRdb re-called the 5' RACE reads, giving one row per CDR3 protein. The table has tens of thousands of distinct CDR3 sequences, about 2.3% seen once. Sequences were obtained from PBMCs. The origin of the receptors is a man aged 50-59 years with multiple sclerosis.

This clonotype was observed many times. The chain carries TRBV7-7 and TRBJ1-1, with D unclear. This CDR3 is 13 amino acids long. The germline V and J ends were trimmed by 5 bases and 1 base, with 8 bases remaining between them. CDR1 is SSHAT, CDR2 FNYEAQ, per germline (reference sequence). The CDR3 region is CASSQTRNTEAFF. CDR3 bases: TGTGCCAGCAGCCAGACACGGAACACTGAAGCTTTCTTT.

In its sample, this clonotype was seen many times. The chain employs TRBV3-1 and TRBJ1-1; D ambiguous. This CDR3 is 14 amino acids long. The germline V gene encodes CDR1 LGHDT and CDR2 YNNKEL (reference sequence). Between the trimmed V and J ends, which lost 1 base and 2 bases, there was a span of 8 bases. CDR3 coding DNA: TGTGCCAGCAGCCAAGTGAACGGAAACACTGAAGCTTTCTTT. It codes for CASSQVNGNTEAFF.

This clonotype was detected many times. V usage is TRBV20-1 and J usage is TRBJ1-1, with D hard to call. Germline CDR1 reads DFQATT; CDR2 reads SNEGSKA (reference sequence). The V gene lost 5 bases and the J gene lost 7 bases, with 11 bases spanning the gap. This CDR3 comprises 11 residues. DNA for the CDR3: TGCAGTGCTCCGAACACATATGAAGCTTTCTTT. This gives the protein CSAPNTYEAFF.

This clonotype showed up many times. Just one base apart from a much larger clone, this may be a read error. The rearrangement links TRBV3-1 to TRBJ1-2, with a tentative D call TRBD1 (5 bases). The CDR3 is 14 residues long. Germline values: CDR1 LGHDT, CDR2 YNNKEL (reference sequence). Trimming left V 0 bases short and J 5 bases short, with 10 bases between. CDR3 in DNA: TGTGCCAGCAGCCAAGATAAAAGGGGTTATGGCTACACCTTC. Encoded protein: CASSQDKRGYGYTF.

This clonotype has at least ten counts. J is TRBJ2-2 and V is TRBV10-2; D is possibly TRBD1 (6 bases). CDR1 WSHSY and CDR2 SAAADI come from the germline V gene. V was cut by 0 bases and J by 4 bases, with 9 bases left in between. The length of the CDR3 is 15 residues. The CDR3 loop is CASSESGTSTGELFF. Here the CDR3 DNA reads TGCGCCAGCAGTGAGTCCGGGACATCCACCGGGGAGCTGTTTTTT.

In its sample, this clonotype was seen many times. An end of the junction does not agree with germline; a read error may underlie this. The CDR3 loop reads CASSLGAESSPLNF. The CDR3 DNA follows: TGTGCCAGCAGCTTAGGGGCAGAATCTTCACCCCTCAACTTT. The chain couples TRBV7-8 to TRBJ1-6, with D hard to call. The CDR3 is made up of 14 amino acids. The germline gives CDR1 SGHVS, CDR2 FQNEAQ.

This clonotype was counted many times. This chain connects TRBV12-3 or TRBV12-4 to TRBJ1-4; 7 bases align to TRBD1. This CDR3 contains 13 residues. Trimming cost V 8 bases and J 6 bases; bases outside gene matches: 6. The CDR3 sequence is CASLKTGDEKLFF. CDR3 sequence (DNA): TGTGCCAGCCTCAAAACAGGGGATGAAAAACTGTTTTTT.

The chain links TRBV9 to TRBJ2-3; 14 nucleotides agree with TRBD2. The CDR3 has 17 residues. Unmatched junction bases numbered 5, after V lost 0 bases and J lost 5 bases. Germline assignment: CDR1 SGDLS and CDR2 YYNGEE. CDR3 loop: CASSVETSGGAEDTQYF. In DNA, the CDR3 is TGTGCCAGCAGCGTAGAGACTAGCGGGGGGGCAGAAGATACGCAGTATTTT.

The CDR3 region is CASSLSGTGSVNQPQHF. The DNA of the CDR3 is TGTGCCAGCAGTTTATCCGGGACAGGGTCGGTAAATCAGCCCCAGCATTTT. The chain uses TRBV27 and TRBJ1-5; 9 nucleotides align to TRBD1. V was pared by 0 bases and J by 4 bases, with 7 bases of the junction left unmatched. This CDR3 spans 17 amino acids. Germline CDR1 reads MNHEY; CDR2 reads SMNVEV (reference sequence).

This clonotype was picked up many times. CDR3 sequence reads: CASSSQGLAADTQYF. The CDR3 nucleotides read TGTGCCAGCAGCTCCCAAGGACTAGCAGCAGATACGCAGTATTTT. The gene calls are TRBV7-2 and TRBJ2-3; 8 nucleotides match TRBD2. Germline CDR1 is SGHTA and CDR2 is FQGNSA. Germline trimming cut 4 bases from V and 4 bases from J; bases unmatched to any gene: 7. The CDR3 is 15 amino acids. Filled out from reference TRBV7-2 and TRBJ2-3, the complete variable domain reads GAGVSQSPSNKVTEKGKDVELRCDPISGHTALYWYRQSLGQGLEFLIYFQGNSAPDKSGLPSDRFSAERTGGSVSTLTIQRTQQEDSAVYLCASSSQGLAADTQYFGPGTRLTVL.

By proportion, this clonotype is medium-sized. CDR3 protein: CASSFFGQETQYF. CDR3 sequence (DNA): TGCGCCAGCAGCTTTTTTGGACAAGAGACCCAGTACTTC. The chain employs TRBV5-1 and TRBJ2-5; D is undetermined. Per germline, CDR1 SGHRS and CDR2 YFSETQ. The CDR3 contains 13 residues. V was pared by 2 bases and J by 2 bases, with 7 bases between.

This clonotype has at least ten counts. This rearrangement joins TRBV7-2 to TRBJ1-6; weak D call: TRBD1 (6 bases). V lost 5 bases and J lost 9, with 11 bases in between. The CDR3 length is 13 residues. Germline V gene data show CDR1 as SGHTA and CDR2 as FQGNSA. The CDR3 nucleotides are TGTGCCAGCAGCGTCAACAGGGTTTCACCCCTCCACTTT. Residues: CASSVNRVSPLHF.

This clonotype appeared many times. The gene calls are TRBV5-4 and TRBJ2-5; D is possibly TRBD2 (5 bases). The ends were cut back, 5 bases at V and 1 base at J, with 12 bases in the middle. The germline CDR1 and CDR2 sequences are SGHNT and YYREEE (reference sequence). The CDR3 extends over 14 amino acids. This chain's CDR3 is CASSSPGSQETQYF. Here the CDR3 DNA reads TGTGCCAGCAGTTCACCGGGATCCCAAGAGACCCAGTACTTC.

This clonotype has at least ten counts. This rearrangement joins TRBV24-1 to TRBJ2-1, with 9 bases matching TRBD2. Germline lookup yields CDR1 KGHDR and CDR2 SFDVKD. J was trimmed by 4 bases and V by 5 bases; bases with no gene match: 8. The CDR3 is 16 amino acids. CDR3 sequence: CATSVRSGGGYNEQFF. CDR3 nucleotides: TGTGCCACCAGTGTCCGTAGCGGGGGTGGATACAATGAGCAGTTCTTC.

The sample holds many counts of this clonotype. The chain joins TRBV18 to TRBJ2-3; 7 nucleotides align to TRBD1. There are 15 residues in the CDR3. Trimming at V came to 0 bases and at J to 4 bases, leaving 4 bases not matched to a gene. Per germline, CDR1 KGHSH and CDR2 LQKENI. This CDR3 reads CASSPPHRGSDTQYF. DNA for the CDR3: TGTGCCAGCTCACCACCGCACAGGGGATCAGATACGCAGTATTTT.

This clonotype was observed many times. The V and J genes are TRBV6-5 and TRBJ2-7, with 10 bases fitting TRBD2. Trimming removed 6 bases from V and 3 bases from J; junction bases left unmatched: 5. Germline-derived CDR1 and CDR2 are MNHEY and SVGAGI. The length of the CDR3 is 14 residues. CDR3 protein: CASRESGGGYEQYF. The CDR3 DNA reads TGTGCCAGCAGGGAGAGCGGGGGGGGCTACGAGCAGTACTTC.

This clonotype was counted at least ten times. This chain connects TRBV5-6 to TRBJ1-3; D unclear. This CDR3 spans 16 amino acids. V gave up 0 bases and J gave up 0 bases, with 10 bases separating them. The V gene's germline CDR1 is SGHDT and CDR2 YYEEEE. Written as DNA, the CDR3 is TGTGCCAGCAGCTTGGTTCGGCGGATCTCTGGAAACACCATATATTTT. Its translation is CASSLVRRISGNTIYF.

Turning to this clonotype: A read error may be the cause here, since a much bigger clone is one base away. This chain links TRBV7-8 with TRBJ1-1, with no clear D. This CDR3 comprises 12 residues. Trimming pared 2 bases from V and 7 bases from J, leaving 8 bases between. Germline CDR1 SGHVS, CDR2 FQNEAQ. The CDR3 spells CASSLMGGEAFF. As DNA, the CDR3 is TGTGCCAGCAGCTTAATGGGTGGTGAAGCTTTCTTT. The full variable domain, its missing parts supplied by reference TRBV7-8 and TRBJ1-1, is GAGVSQSPRYKVAKRGQDVALRCDPISGHVSLFWYQQALGQGPEFLTYFQNEAQLDKSGLPSDRFFAERPEGSVSTLKIQRTQQEDSAVYLCASSLMGGEAFFGQGTRLTVV.

In its sample, this clonotype was seen a few times. The junction departs from the called germline gene at one end, perhaps through a read error. The J gene is TRBJ1-5, the V gene TRBV27; D is unclear. This CDR3 comprises 13 residues. The germline V gene encodes CDR1 MNHEY and CDR2 SMNVEV (reference sequence). The CDR3 reads CASSPRLGQPQNF. In nucleotides, the CDR3 is TGTGCCAGCAGTCCAAGACTCGGGCAGCCCCAGAATTTT.

In its sample, this clonotype was seen many times. The chain carries TRBV5-1 and TRBJ2-7; TRBD1 agrees at 8 bases. J was trimmed by 3 bases and V by 4 bases; bases with no gene match: 3. The germline V gene has CDR1 SGHRS and CDR2 YFSETQ. The CDR3 has 13 residues. For the CDR3, the DNA is TGCGCCAGCAGCGGGGGGACAGGCTACGAGCAGTACTTC. Residues: CASSGGTGYEQYF.

This clonotype was seen ten or more times. This chain links TRBV6-2 or TRBV6-3 with TRBJ2-6; D uncertain. The CDR3 consists of 15 residues. Germline CDR1 and CDR2: MNHEY and SVGEGT. Trimming stripped 5 bases from V and 3 bases from J, with 11 bases between. CDR3 amino acids: CASSANWGGANVLTF. CDR3 sequence (DNA): TGTGCCAGCAGTGCAAACTGGGGTGGGGCCAACGTCCTGACTTTC.

This clonotype was seen at least ten times. The chain carries TRBV3-1 and TRBJ1-2; TRBD1 aligns across 8 bases. Germline assignment: CDR1 LGHDT and CDR2 YNNKEL (reference sequence). CDR3 length: 16 amino acids. Unmatched junction bases numbered 4, after V lost 0 bases and J lost 1 base. CDR3 DNA: TGTGCCAGCAGCCAAGATTTTGGACAGGGTAACTATGGCTACACCTTC. It is translated as CASSQDFGQGNYGYTF.

This clonotype came up many times. The chain has TRBV3-1 and TRBJ2-2; 12 bases map to TRBD2. CDR3 length equals 16 residues. The V gene end was trimmed by 1 base and the J gene end by 7 bases; junction bases not matched to a gene: 4. Per the germline V gene, CDR1 is LGHDT and CDR2 is YNNKEL (reference sequence). The CDR3 DNA follows: TGTGCCAGCAGCCAAGCCCCTAGCGGGGGGGTCGGGGAGCTGTTTTTT. As protein: CASSQAPSGGVGELFF. The full variable domain, with the rest looked up from reference TRBV3-1 and TRBJ2-2, is DTAVSQTPKYLVTQMGNDKSIKCEQNLGHDTMYWYKQDSKKFLKIMFSYNNKELIINETVPNRFSPKSPDKAHLNLHINSLELGDSAVYFCASSQAPSGGVGELFFGEGSRLTVL.

Many counts were recorded for this clonotype. V gene TRBV9 combines with J gene TRBJ2-5; 11 bases are a match to TRBD2. Germline loops: CDR1 SGDLS, CDR2 YYNGEE. With V trimmed by 4 bases and J by 5 bases, 4 bases remained unmatched. The CDR3 runs to 14 residues. CDR3 protein: CASSPRLAGETQYF. CDR3 coding DNA: TGTGCCAGCAGCCCAAGACTAGCGGGGGAGACCCAGTACTTC.

With respect to this clonotype: A much larger clone differs by one base, so this may be a read error. The rearrangement uses TRBV12-5 and TRBJ2-5; the D call may be TRBD1 or TRBD2 (6 bases each). The germline V and J ends were trimmed by 2 bases and 2 bases, with 12 bases remaining between them. Germline CDR1 reads LGHNT; CDR2 reads FRNRAP. CDR3 length equals 15 residues. The CDR3: CASGLLGGSQETQYF. In nucleotides, the CDR3 is TGTGCTAGTGGTTTGCTCGGGGGCAGTCAAGAGACCCAGTACTTC.

At least ten counts were recorded for this clonotype. The gene calls are TRBV12-3 or TRBV12-4 and TRBJ1-1; a possible D gene is TRBD1 (5 bases). V lost 6 bases and J 4 bases, leaving 12 bases between the germline ends. CDR3 length: 13 amino acids. CDR3 coding DNA: TGTGCCAGCAGGCACAGGTTTGGCACTGAAGCTTTCTTT. This codes for CASRHRFGTEAFF.

The sample holds many counts of this clonotype. The rearrangement links TRBV12-3 or TRBV12-4 to TRBJ1-1; D is unresolved. The V end lost 1 base, the J end lost 1 base, and 7 bases lay between the germline ends. The CDR3 consists of 14 residues. CDR3 DNA: TGTGCCAGCAGTTTAGACTCAGGGAACACTGAAGCTTTCTTT. Translation: CASSLDSGNTEAFF.

This clonotype was seen ten or more times. The chain joins TRBV12-3 or TRBV12-4 to TRBJ1-1; unclear D gene. V was clipped by 7 bases and J by 9 bases, with 18 bases between them. The CDR3 extends over 13 amino acids. The CDR3 nucleotides are TGTGCCAGCAAGTCGTGGGGAGATATACAAGCTTTCTTT. This encodes CASKSWGDIQAFF.

This clonotype was detected ten times or more. J is TRBJ2-6 and V is TRBV28; D remains ambiguous. The CDR3 has 14 amino acids. V was trimmed by 5 bases and J by 2 bases, leaving 7 bases between them. Germline V gene sequence: CDR1 MDHEN, CDR2 SYDVKM. In DNA, the CDR3 is TGTGCCAGCAGTCCCTTAGCTGGGGCCAACGTCCTGACTTTC. Amino acid sequence: CASSPLAGANVLTF.